The entry below gives a single T cell receptor beta chain sequence along with its context. Its antigen is currently unknown. The data belong to a study of identical twins. TCRdb independently ran MiXCR on the 5' RACE reads; one entry per CDR3 protein. The sample has around 480,000 distinct CDR3 sequences, roughly an eighth seen once. General study points: For out-of-frame alpha sequences shared by twins, low generation probability was in excess.

The sample also formed part of further work on yellow fever vaccine responses in identical twins.

This clonotype was obtained from a woman aged 18-29 years in good health. Sequenced: CD4+ T cells sorted from blood.

CDR3 in DNA: TGTGCCAGCAGCCACGAGACAGAGTCCGGGGAGCTGTTTTTT. This encodes CASSHETESGELFF. V usage is TRBV4-2 and J usage is TRBJ2-2; possibly TRBD1 for D (5 bases). Germline V gene sequence: CDR1 LGHNA, CDR2 YNFKEQ. Trimming removed 3 bases at V and 6 bases at J, with 11 bases between. The CDR3 is 14 amino acids.